This T cell receptor beta chain was documented in a study of shared clonotypes between healthy human individuals. In the authors' methods: Because ImmunoSEQ provided only junction sequences with no quality scores, the filtering differed. Clones were sequenced by immunoSEQ multiplex PCR, and TCRdb holds only the in-frame ones, with some missing. V and J calls plus clone size are reproduced from that table; the DNA served to infer D and trimming. In the table there are roughly 1,600,000 clones, 98% of which are singletons. Trimming removed 0 bases from V and 8 bases from J, with 17 bases in between. The CDR3 runs 15 residues. Germline-derived CDR1 and CDR2 are SGHKS and YYEKEE (reference sequence).

Sequenced sample: naive CD4+ T cells sorted from blood. Subset indicated: CD45RA+ positively selected. This rearrangement joins TRBV5-5 to TRBJ1-1; perhaps TRBD1 as D (6 bases). This receptor was taken from a man in his thirties or forties in good health. CDR3: CASSLDQGPTMEAFF. The CDR3 region has the DNA TGTGCCAGCAGCTTGGATCAGGGGCCGACCATGGAAGCTTTCTTT.